Each of the 25 T cell receptor beta chains below was sequenced from the same sample in a study of blood T cell repertoires in COVID-19. The protocol was immunoSEQ multiplex PCR, while the TCRdb copy is restricted to in-frame clones and leaves out a portion. The sample includes 150,000 or so clones, around 80% of them seen just once. What was sequenced was peripheral blood. Every receptor here comes from a human donor with acute or convalescent COVID-19. The donor label of this sample is uncertain.

This chain uses TRBV2 with TRBJ1-6; 8 positions agree with TRBD1. Germline values: CDR1 SNHLY, CDR2 FYNNEI. Unmatched junction bases numbered 11, after V lost 7 bases and J lost 9 bases. The CDR3 sequence is 15 residues long. The CDR3 coding sequence is TGTGCCAGCACCACCGGACAGGGTAGCGGTTCACCCCTCCACTTT. The encoded protein is CASTTGQGSGSPLHF.

The rearrangement joins TRBV5-6 to TRBJ1-3; D is possibly TRBD1 (6 bases). The CDR3 is 15 amino acids. V shed 2 bases and J shed 4 bases, with 13 bases lying between them. CDR1 and CDR2 (germline): SGHDT, YYEEEE. The CDR3 reads CASSFFAGDGNTIYF. CDR3 nucleotides: TGTGCCAGCAGCTTCTTCGCAGGGGACGGAAACACCATATATTTT.

The chain links TRBV7-2 to TRBJ2-7, with 13 bases that match TRBD2. This CDR3 has 18 residues. CDR1 and CDR2 from the germline V gene are SGHTA and FQGNSA. J was trimmed by 1 base and V by 1 base; bases with no gene match: 7. CDR3 sequence reads: CASSLVPTSGGKSYEQYF. The CDR3 DNA reads TGTGCCAGCAGCTTAGTACCGACTAGCGGGGGGAAATCCTACGAGCAGTACTTC.

The genes are TRBV3-1 (or the pseudogene TRBV3-2) and TRBJ1-2; unclear D gene. This CDR3 has 20 residues. The germline V and J ends were trimmed by 4 bases and 0 bases, with 27 bases remaining between them. Looked up from germline, CDR1 is LGHDT and CDR2 is YNNKEL (reference sequence). CDR3 coding DNA: TGTGCCAGCAGCCTAACACTGGGTCACCCCGTCACAGTCTCTAACTATGGCTACACCTTC. It yields the protein CASSLTLGHPVTVSNYGYTF.

The chain uses TRBV6-5 and TRBJ2-1, with 10 positions matching TRBD1. CDR3 length equals 14 residues. In germline, CDR1 is MNHEY, CDR2 SVGAGI. Trimming removed 5 bases from V and 5 bases from J; junction bases left unmatched: 3. The CDR3 spells CASSRQGAHNEQFF. The CDR3 nucleotides read TGTGCCAGCAGTCGACAGGGGGCTCACAATGAGCAGTTCTTC.

The V call is TRBV7-9, the J call TRBJ2-3, with 12 bases aligning to TRBD2. Germline V gene sequence: CDR1 SEHNR, CDR2 FQNEAQ (reference sequence). V dropped 2 bases and J dropped 2; count of bases not matched to a gene: 2. The CDR3 is 16 residues long. CDR3 sequence (DNA): TGTGCCAGCAGCTTACTAGCGGGGGGGCCCACAGATACGCAGTATTTT. Translated, it gives CASSLLAGGPTDTQYF.

This clone was counted between two and nine times. This chain connects TRBV7-9 to TRBJ1-5; 8 bases map to TRBD1. Germline-derived CDR1 and CDR2 are SEHNR and FQNEAQ (reference sequence). The junction had 14 bases not matched to a gene; V was cut back by 5 bases and J by 2 bases. CDR3 length: 18 amino acids. Written as DNA, the CDR3 is TGTGCCAGCAGCCTCGGGACAGGCGACCCGTATGGCAATCAGCCCCAGCATTTT. This gives the protein CASSLGTGDPYGNQPQHF.

The V call is TRBV4-1, the J call TRBJ2-1; 7 bases agree with TRBD2. The CDR3 has 16 amino acids. J lost 4 bases, V lost 1 base, and 7 bases had no gene match. Looked up from germline, CDR1 is MGHRA and CDR2 is YSYEKL. CDR3 residues: CASSQGGGTIYNEQFF. In nucleotides, the CDR3 is TGCGCCAGCAGCCAAGGAGGTGGGACTATTTACAATGAGCAGTTCTTC.

This chain joins TRBV3-1 (or the pseudogene TRBV3-2) and TRBJ1-1; 7 bases fit TRBD1. The CDR3 loop spans 14 amino acids. Trimming cost V 7 bases and J 1 base; bases outside gene matches: 6. CDR1 and CDR2 from the germline V gene are LGHDT and YNNKEL (reference sequence). The CDR3 loop reads CASTEGQWNTEAFF. The CDR3 bases are TGTGCCAGCACCGAGGGACAGTGGAACACTGAAGCTTTCTTT.

The CDR3: CASSRQGATGNTIYF. CDR3 DNA sequence: TGTGCCAGCAGCAGACAGGGGGCGACTGGAAACACCATATATTTT. This sequence joins TRBV6-5 and TRBJ1-3, with 10 bases aligning to TRBD1. CDR3 length equals 15 residues. After removal of 6 bases from V and 2 bases from J, the junction contained 4 bases not matched to a gene. Germline assignment: CDR1 MNHEY and CDR2 SVGAGI.

The V call is TRBV10-1, the J call TRBJ2-2, with 11 bases lining up with TRBD1. Germline-derived CDR1 and CDR2 are WNHNN and SYGVQD (reference sequence). J was trimmed by 6 bases and V by 7 bases; bases with no gene match: 7. The CDR3 sequence is 15 residues long. CDR3: CASTAGDRGSGELFF. The CDR3, as DNA: TGCGCCAGCACTGCAGGGGACAGGGGGTCCGGGGAGCTGTTTTTT.

This chain joins TRBV7-2 and TRBJ1-5; D is undetermined. The CDR3 contains 16 residues. Per germline, CDR1 SGHTA and CDR2 FQGNSA. Trimming cost V 5 bases and J 2 bases, with 16 bases left between them. CDR3 in DNA: TGTGCCAGCAGCGCCGCGGAGGGAGGTGGCAATCAGCCCCAGCATTTT. Encoded protein: CASSAAEGGGNQPQHF.

The V and J genes are TRBV11-3 and TRBJ2-2; D gene ambiguous. CDR1 is SGHNT and CDR2 is YENEEA in the germline V gene. The CDR3 totals 14 residues. V lost 3 bases and J lost 3, with 8 bases in between. The CDR3 protein is CASSFRPYTGELFF. The DNA for the CDR3 is TGTGCCAGCAGCTTCCGTCCGTACACCGGGGAGCTGTTTTTT.

This chain connects TRBV6-6 to TRBJ1-1, with 9 nucleotides matching TRBD1. Germline CDR1 and CDR2: MNHNY and SVGAGI (reference sequence). This CDR3 contains 15 residues. Losses at the gene ends were 5 bases for V and 1 base for J; bases not matched to a gene: 5. CDR3 DNA: TGTGCCAGCAGTAAGGAGACAGGGGGGAACACTGAAGCTTTCTTT. Translating it yields CASSKETGGNTEAFF.

The chain employs TRBV5-4 and TRBJ2-7, with 8 bases matching TRBD2. The CDR3 totals 13 residues. V trimming: 7 bases; J trimming: 3 bases; junction bases outside the gene matches: 6. Germline-derived CDR1 and CDR2 are SGHNT and YYREEE (reference sequence). CDR3 sequence (DNA): TGTGCCAGCGGTTACGGGGGGGTCTACGAGCAGTACTTC. This sequence encodes CASGYGGVYEQYF.

The V gene is TRBV7-9, the J gene TRBJ2-7; D possibly corresponds to TRBD2 (6 bases). The CDR3 consists of 16 residues. CDR1 and CDR2 (germline): SEHNR, FQNEAQ (reference sequence). The V gene lost 5 bases and the J gene lost 0 bases, with 17 bases spanning the gap. For the CDR3, the DNA is TGTGCCAGCAGCCGGGACTCTCTAAAAAGCTCCTACGAGCAGTACTTC. Its protein is CASSRDSLKSSYEQYF.

The CDR3 sequence is CASRVIQQRETQYF. CDR3 sequence (DNA): TGTGCCAGCAGGGTTATACAGCAGAGAGAGACCCAGTACTTC. This chain joins TRBV6-5 and TRBJ2-5; D call uncertain. The CDR3 consists of 14 residues. V was pared by 6 bases and J by 4 bases, with 15 bases between. Germline CDR1 MNHEY, CDR2 SVGAGI.

The chain couples TRBV10-1 to TRBJ2-3; TRBD1 aligns across 7 bases. The CDR3 contains 15 residues. V shed 2 bases and J 1 base; nucleotides not matched to a gene: 3. Germline loops: CDR1 WNHNN, CDR2 SYGVQD (reference sequence). This CDR3 is CASSEDRARTDTQYF. Here the CDR3 DNA reads TGCGCCAGCAGTGAGGACAGGGCGCGCACAGATACGCAGTATTTT.

The rearrangement uses TRBV2 and TRBJ2-1; no clear D. There are 11 residues in the CDR3. Germline-derived CDR1 and CDR2 are SNHLY and FYNNEI. Trimming took off 10 bases at V and 3 bases at J, with 7 bases between the two ends. The CDR3 reads CAISSYNEQFF. The CDR3 DNA follows: TGTGCCATCTCGAGCTACAATGAGCAGTTCTTC.

CDR3 coding DNA: TGTGCCACCGTAAGACAGGGGGTCTCCTACGAGCAGTACTTC. Translating it yields CATVRQGVSYEQYF. The chain recombines TRBV24-1 with TRBJ2-7; 9 nucleotides agree with TRBD1. The CDR3 consists of 14 residues. V was clipped by 9 bases and J by 0 bases; unmatched bases: 5. Looked up from germline, CDR1 is KGHDR and CDR2 is SFDVKD.

J is TRBJ1-5 and V is TRBV18, with a possible D match to TRBD1 (5 bases). Trimming removed 3 bases at V and 1 base at J, with 10 bases between. Germline CDR1 KGHSH, CDR2 LQKENI. This CDR3 is built from 15 residues. The CDR3: CASSPRGASNQPQHF. The CDR3 region has the DNA TGTGCCAGCTCACCGCGGGGCGCGAGCAATCAGCCCCAGCATTTT.

The V call is TRBV6-5, the J call TRBJ2-3, with a weak D call TRBD1 (6 bases). V gave up 6 bases and J gave up 0 bases, with 13 bases separating them. The CDR3 sequence is 15 residues long. Germline V gene sequence: CDR1 MNHEY, CDR2 SVGAGI. CDR3 protein: CASRDPGASTDTQYF. As DNA, the CDR3 is TGTGCCAGCAGGGACCCAGGGGCTAGCACAGATACGCAGTATTTT.

V gene TRBV2 combines with J gene TRBJ1-2; TRBD1 agrees at 11 bases. Losses at the gene ends were 8 bases for V and 4 bases for J; bases not matched to a gene: 6. The CDR3 is 14 amino acids. From germline, CDR1 is SNHLY and CDR2 FYNNEI. CDR3 DNA sequence: TGTGCCAGCTCGCGGGGGACAGGGGGCTATGGCTACACCTTC. It is translated as CASSRGTGGYGYTF.

V usage is TRBV3-1 (or the pseudogene TRBV3-2) and J usage is TRBJ2-3, with TRBD2 matching over 8 bases. This CDR3 has 15 residues. Germline V lookup: CDR1 LGHDT, CDR2 YNNKEL (reference sequence). V was pared by 0 bases and J by 3 bases, with 2 bases of the junction left unmatched. The CDR3 sequence: CASSQEKRGTDTQYF. In nucleotides, the CDR3 is TGTGCCAGCAGCCAAGAGAAGCGGGGGACAGATACGCAGTATTTT.

The CDR3: CATSRDFGGVGEKLFF. DNA for the CDR3: TGTGCCACCAGCAGGGACTTTGGGGGGGTAGGTGAAAAACTGTTTTTT. The genes are TRBV15 and TRBJ1-4; weak D call: TRBD1 (5 bases). CDR3 length equals 16 residues. V was clipped by 3 bases and J by 7 bases, with 18 bases between them. In germline, CDR1 is LNHNV, CDR2 YYDKDF (reference sequence).